The sequence of this TCR beta chain was determined in a study of blood T cell repertoires in COVID-19. Study-wide background: Samples of COVID-19 (acute and convalescent) were obtained from the United States, Italy and Spain.

V lost 2 bases to trimming and J lost 6 bases; unmatched junction nucleotides: 7. Germline V lookup: CDR1 LGHNA, CDR2 YSLEER. The CDR3 has 16 residues. Profiled with immunoSEQ multiplex PCR; TCRdb holds only in-frame clones, not every one. Of roughly 330,000 clones in the sample, roughly 90% were seen once. The V call is TRBV4-3, the J call TRBJ1-6, with 7 bases identical to TRBD1. The TCR sequence derives from a woman aged 45-60 years with active or convalescent COVID-19. Sequences were obtained from peripheral blood. The CDR3 nucleotides read TGCGCCAGCAGCCAAATGGGGACAGAAGTTAATTCACCCCTCCACTTT. Its translation: CASSQMGTEVNSPLHF.